The entry below describes one T cell receptor beta chain. Profiled with immunoSEQ multiplex PCR; TCRdb holds only in-frame clones, not every one. The sample lists 66,000 or so clones, 85% occurring once. The sample originates from a study of OX40 agonist ivuxolimab in advanced cancers. Study details: It was ivuxolimab, an agonistic anti-OX40 (CD134) antibody, that patients were treated with. Three patients had partial responses: one hepatocellular carcinoma, two cutaneous melanoma. Cohort: approximately 83% men, mean age approximately 66, aged roughly 23 to 79.

J lost 0 bases, V lost 10 bases, and 1 base had no gene match. Germline-derived CDR1 and CDR2 are MNHEY and SMNVEV (reference sequence). CDR3 size: 13 residues. Blood sampling took place at baseline, cycle 4 day 1, and cycle 7 day 1. The rearrangement joins TRBV27 to TRBJ2-2; 8 nucleotides align to TRBD1. Sequences were derived from CD4+ or CD8+ T cells sorted from blood, sampled in a trial of the OX40 agonist ivuxolimab. The origin of this receptor is an adult with an advanced solid tumor such as melanoma, head and neck, liver or kidney cancer. DNA of the CDR3: TGTGCCACAGGGGGCTCGAACACCGGGGAGCTGTTTTTT. Protein product: CATGGSNTGELFF.